One sample yielded the 24 T cell receptor beta chains listed below, sequenced in a study of CD8+ T cells in alopecia areata. RNA extraction and reverse transcription yielded cDNA as sequencing template. Measured with immunoSEQ multiplex PCR; TCRdb has only the in-frame clones, and not every one. The sample contains about 250,000 clones, roughly 63% of which appear only once. Treatment reported: oral pan-JAK inhibitor, 5-10 mg twice daily. The sample in question was CD4+ T cells sorted from blood, obtained around week 54, from a patient treated with tofacitinib. The source of these receptors is a human donor with alopecia areata.

V and J are TRBV30 and TRBJ2-4, with D possibly TRBD1 on 6 matching bases. CDR1 and CDR2 from the germline V gene are GTSNPN and SVGIG (reference sequence). With 8 bases removed from V and 6 bases from J, the gap between germline ends came to 29 bases. CDR3 length equals 17 residues. This chain's CDR3 is CAAQRGWTRTQANIQYF. CDR3 bases: TGTGCCGCCCAGAGGGGGTGGACCCGTACCCAAGCAAACATTCAGTACTTC.

The chain combines TRBV29-1 with TRBJ2-1; TRBD1 might be the D (7 bases). The germline gives CDR1 SQVTM, CDR2 ANQGSEA. The ends were cut back, 1 base at V and 12 bases at J, with 13 bases in the middle. The CDR3 extends over 12 amino acids. The CDR3 spells CSVEGPQGGQFF. In DNA, the CDR3 is TGCAGCGTTGAAGGCCCGCAGGGGGGGCAGTTCTTC.

This clone appeared a few times. The CDR3 reads CASSSSQGGRGYTF. DNA of the CDR3: TGTGCCAGCAGCTCCTCTCAAGGGGGCCGGGGCTACACCTTC. The genes are TRBV7-2 and TRBJ1-2; the match to TRBD1 covers 7 bases. CDR3 length equals 14 residues. Germline CDR1 and CDR2: SGHTA and FQGNSA. Unmatched junction bases numbered 10, after V lost 4 bases and J lost 8 bases.

The chain carries TRBV15 and TRBJ1-1; D gene uncertain. Trimming took 0 bases from V and 3 from J, leaving 11 bases between them. The germline CDR1 and CDR2 sequences are LNHNV and YYDKDF (reference sequence). The CDR3 totals 15 residues. CDR3 in DNA: TGTGCCACCAGCAGAGAATTGACGACGGACACTGAAGCTTTCTTT. As protein: CATSRELTTDTEAFF.

The J gene is TRBJ2-3, the V gene TRBV4-2; D is ambiguous. In germline, CDR1 is LGHNA, CDR2 YNFKEQ. This CDR3 is 9 amino acids long. Between the trimmed V and J ends, which lost 3 bases and 14 bases, there was a span of 6 bases. The CDR3 bases are TGTGCCAGCAGCCATTGCGGGTATTTT. Translating gives CASSHCGYF.

This chain connects TRBV19 to TRBJ2-2, with D tentatively TRBD1 or TRBD2 (6 bases each). Trimming took off 3 bases at V and 3 bases at J, with 20 bases between the two ends. The CDR3 is made up of 18 amino acids. Germline V lookup: CDR1 LNHDA, CDR2 SQIVND (reference sequence). The CDR3 DNA sequence: TGTGCCAGTAGTATCGGCTTTTCCGGGGGCAGGGACACCGGGGAGCTGTTTTTT. The encoded protein is CASSIGFSGGRDTGELFF. Based on the CDR3 plus reference TRBV19 and TRBJ2-2, the full variable domain is DGGITQSPKYLFRKEGQNVTLSCEQNLNHDAMYWYRQDPGQGLRLIYYSQIVNDFQKGDIAEGYSVSREKKESFPLTVTSAQKNPTAFYLCASSIGFSGGRDTGELFFGEGSRLTVL.

The chain links TRBV9 to TRBJ2-6; 8 bases line up with TRBD1. This CDR3 spans 18 amino acids. In germline, CDR1 is SGDLS, CDR2 YYNGEE. J was trimmed by 0 bases and V by 2 bases; bases with no gene match: 7. The CDR3 nucleotides are TGTGCCAGCAGCGTCCGGGACAGGATTTTCTCTGGGGCCAACGTCCTGACTTTC. This sequence encodes CASSVRDRIFSGANVLTF.

The chain employs TRBV5-1 and TRBJ1-4; D is possibly TRBD1 (5 bases). The CDR3 contains 14 residues. V was pared by 4 bases and J by 2 bases, with 9 bases between. The germline CDR1 and CDR2 sequences are SGHRS and YFSETQ. CDR3 coding DNA: TGCGCCAGCAGCCCCGGGGGGACTAATGAAAAACTGTTTTTT. Protein sequence: CASSPGGTNEKLFF.

The chain uses TRBV29-1 and TRBJ2-3, with no clear D. V lost 4 bases to trimming and J lost 5 bases, with 13 bases between them. This CDR3 is 13 amino acids long. CDR1 SQVTM and CDR2 ANQGSEA come from the germline V gene. The chain's CDR3 is CSVGNLLGDTQYF. The CDR3 nucleotides are TGCAGCGTTGGAAACCTCCTCGGAGATACGCAGTATTTT.

This rearrangement joins TRBV30 to TRBJ1-1; D is possibly TRBD1 (6 bases). This CDR3 comprises 13 residues. The germline gives CDR1 GTSNPN, CDR2 SVGIG (reference sequence). Trimming pared 3 bases from V and 1 base from J, leaving 9 bases between. The CDR3 bases are TGTGCCTGGAGGTCGACAGGGAACACTGAAGCTTTCTTT. Its protein is CAWRSTGNTEAFF.

The rearrangement links TRBV30 to TRBJ1-3, with D possibly matching TRBD1 (5 bases). With 8 bases removed from V and 4 bases from J, the gap between germline ends came to 15 bases. The CDR3 is 13 residues long. Germline V gene lookup returns CDR1 GTSNPN and CDR2 SVGIG (reference sequence). The CDR3 sequence is CAGRQSGGNTIYF. In nucleotides, the CDR3 is TGTGCCGGAAGACAGTCAGGCGGAAACACCATATATTTT.

V and J are TRBV2 and TRBJ1-1; 9 bases agree with TRBD1. The germline V gene has CDR1 SNHLY and CDR2 FYNNEI. J lost 6 bases, V lost 7 bases, and 6 bases had no gene match. This CDR3 is 13 amino acids long. This chain's CDR3 is CASNTQGASEAFF. For the CDR3, the DNA is TGTGCCAGCAATACACAGGGGGCCTCTGAAGCTTTCTTT.

The rearrangement links TRBV7-2 to TRBJ2-7; D might be TRBD2 (6 bases). The CDR3 consists of 14 residues. Germline V lookup: CDR1 SGHTA, CDR2 FQGNSA. Trimming cost V 5 bases and J 9 bases, with 20 bases left between them. In DNA form, the CDR3 reads TGTGCCAGCAGCGCCCGACTAGGCCCTATCGGGCAGTACTTC. Translated: CASSARLGPIGQYF.

This sequence joins TRBV30 and TRBJ2-3, with D unresolved. The germline CDR1 and CDR2 sequences are GTSNPN and SVGIG (reference sequence). The CDR3 has 11 residues. Between the trimmed V and J ends, which lost 5 bases and 4 bases, there was a span of 7 bases. In DNA, the CDR3 is TGTGCCTGGGTAAGGGCAGATACGCAGTATTTT. As protein: CAWVRADTQYF.

The V call is TRBV10-3, the J call TRBJ1-6; possibly TRBD1 for D (6 bases). The germline V gene has CDR1 ENHRY and CDR2 SYGVKD. There are 16 residues in the CDR3. The ends were cut back, 10 bases at V and 5 bases at J, with 21 bases in the middle. CDR3 region: CATQPDRHSNNSPLHF. The CDR3 region has the DNA TGTGCCACCCAGCCTGACAGGCACTCAAATAATTCACCCCTCCACTTT.

The V and J genes are TRBV29-1 and TRBJ1-2; D not resolved. The V and J ends lost 6 bases and 0 bases respectively, with 14 bases between them. This CDR3 region has 14 residues. Germline V gene sequence: CDR1 SQVTM, CDR2 ANQGSEA. CDR3 coding DNA: TGCAGCGTGCCCCACAGTTTCGCTAACTATGGCTACACCTTC. Its protein is CSVPHSFANYGYTF.

This clone was observed a handful of times. Other DNA sequences in the same sample also yield this CDR3. The chain employs TRBV15 and TRBJ1-4; D not resolved. V lost 0 bases and J 6 bases, leaving 11 bases between the germline ends. This CDR3 region has 15 residues. The germline V gene has CDR1 LNHNV and CDR2 YYDKDF (reference sequence). For the CDR3, the DNA is TGTGCCACCAGCAGAGATCAAGGTTGGGATGAAAAACTGTTTTTT. Encoded protein: CATSRDQGWDEKLFF. Full variable domain (missing parts from reference TRBV15 and TRBJ1-4): DAMVIQNPRYQVTQFGKPVTLSCSQTLNHNVMYWYQQKSSQAPKLLFHYYDKDFNNEADTPDNFQSRRPNTSFCFLDIRSPGLGDTAMYLCATSRDQGWDEKLFFGSGTQLSVL.

This clone was observed a few times. V is TRBV5-1 and J is TRBJ2-6, with D unresolved. V lost 1 base and J 4 bases, leaving 12 bases between the germline ends. The germline gives CDR1 SGHRS, CDR2 YFSETQ. The CDR3 sequence is 16 residues long. The CDR3 DNA follows: TGCGCCAGCAGCTTGATCTCGGCTCCAGGGGCCAACGTCCTGACTTTC. Protein: CASSLISAPGANVLTF.

The rearrangement links TRBV7-9 to TRBJ2-5, with D maybe TRBD2 (5 bases). Trimming pared 4 bases from V and 5 bases from J, leaving 11 bases between. The CDR3 has 13 amino acids. From germline, CDR1 is SEHNR and CDR2 FQNEAQ (reference sequence). The CDR3, as DNA: TGTGCCAGCAGCTCTCCCGGGGTCGAGACCCAGTACTTC. Amino acid sequence: CASSSPGVETQYF. Using reference TRBV7-9 and TRBJ2-5 for the parts outside the CDR3, the full variable domain is DTGVSQNPRHKITKRGQNVTFRCDPISEHNRLYWYRQTLGQGPEFLTYFQNEAQLEKSRLLSDRFSAERPKGSFSTLEIQRTEQGDSAMYLCASSSPGVETQYFGPGTRLLVL.

The chain employs TRBV7-2 and TRBJ1-5; the D gene is possibly TRBD1 (6 bases). The CDR3 runs 14 residues. V lost 6 bases to trimming and J lost 5 bases, with 14 bases between them. Germline V gene sequence: CDR1 SGHTA, CDR2 FQGNSA. CDR3 region: CASSNSRGYQPQHF. CDR3 nucleotide sequence: TGTGCCAGCAGTAACTCCAGGGGATATCAGCCCCAGCATTTT.

V usage is TRBV5-6 and J usage is TRBJ2-7, with D perhaps matching TRBD1 (6 bases). The length of the CDR3 is 15 residues. Trimming took off 2 bases at V and 5 bases at J, with 17 bases between the two ends. Germline V gives CDR1 SGHDT, CDR2 YYEEEE. For the CDR3, the DNA is TGTGCCAGCAGCTTCGAGGCGCAGGGGACCGACGAGCAGTACTTC. It codes for CASSFEAQGTDEQYF.

This clone showed up just a few times. The chain couples TRBV25-1 to TRBJ2-5; D is possibly TRBD2 (5 bases). Trimming cost V 8 bases and J 4 bases, with 17 bases left between them. This CDR3 spans 14 amino acids. Germline V CDR1 and CDR2: MGHDK, SYGVNS. The CDR3 region is CASGRTVPPETQYF. The DNA of the CDR3 is TGTGCCAGCGGCAGGACTGTCCCTCCAGAGACCCAGTACTTC.

The chain uses TRBV29-1 and TRBJ1-1; no clear D gene. V lost 6 bases, J lost 1 base, and 15 bases lay in between. The V gene's germline CDR1 is SQVTM and CDR2 ANQGSEA. The CDR3 loop spans 14 amino acids. Written as DNA, the CDR3 is TGCAGCGTCACCTCCACACTGGCGAACACTGAAGCTTTCTTT. Translation: CSVTSTLANTEAFF.

The chain has TRBV25-1 and TRBJ1-2; 7 bases fit TRBD1. The CDR3 has 16 residues. The germline V gene has CDR1 MGHDK and CDR2 SYGVNS. Trimming at V came to 4 bases and at J to 4 bases, leaving 12 bases not matched to a gene. CDR3 nucleotides: TGTGCCAGCAGTGTCGGGACAGCCCAAATGGGCTATGGCTACACCTTC. Translated: CASSVGTAQMGYGYTF.